The next 16 T cell receptor beta chains were all read from a single sample in a study of blood T cell repertoires in COVID-19. This table comes from immunoSEQ multiplex PCR, and its TCRdb copy is limited to in-frame clones, with some not included. The top ten hold 13% to 15% of the sample, which has approximately 160,000 clones, approximately 84% seen once. Sequenced sample: peripheral blood. The receptors stem from a man younger than 30 with active or convalescent COVID-19.

The chain combines TRBV3-1 (or the pseudogene TRBV3-2) with TRBJ1-3; D ambiguous. The germline V and J ends were trimmed by 7 bases and 3 bases, with 16 bases remaining between them. CDR1 is LGHDT and CDR2 is YNNKEL in the germline V gene (reference sequence). CDR3 size: 15 residues. Here the CDR3 DNA reads TGTGCCAGCACCCATCTAGCACACTTTGGAAACACCATATATTTT. It yields the protein CASTHLAHFGNTIYF.

This chain uses TRBV2 with TRBJ1-2; no reliable D call. Trimming pared 5 bases from V and 6 bases from J, leaving 13 bases between. CDR1 is SNHLY, CDR2 FYNNEI, per germline. The CDR3 runs to 13 residues. This CDR3 reads CASSQAGRDGYTF. The CDR3, as DNA: TGTGCCAGCAGTCAGGCGGGGAGGGATGGCTACACCTTC.

The chain joins TRBV6-5 to TRBJ1-3; tentatively, D is TRBD1 (6 bases). The germline V gene has CDR1 MNHEY and CDR2 SVGAGI. V was pared by 5 bases and J by 0 bases, with 8 bases between. The CDR3 contains 14 residues. The CDR3 here is CASSRGGSGNTIYF. The CDR3 DNA sequence: TGTGCCAGCAGTCGAGGGGGCTCTGGAAACACCATATATTTT.

The V gene is TRBV10-3, the J gene TRBJ1-2; 11 nucleotides line up with TRBD1. CDR3 length equals 16 residues. CDR1 and CDR2 (germline): ENHRY, SYGVKD. V lost 2 bases and J lost 4; bases outside the gene matches: 6. In DNA form, the CDR3 reads TGTGCCATCAGTGAGCCGGGGACAGGGGGTTTCTATGGCTACACCTTC. Translated: CAISEPGTGGFYGYTF.

V usage is TRBV7-2 and J usage is TRBJ1-1; D not resolved. The V gene lost 6 bases and the J gene lost 0 bases, with 11 bases spanning the gap. The CDR3 contains 14 residues. Germline CDR1 is SGHTA and CDR2 is FQGNSA. CDR3 in DNA: TGTGCCAGCAGGTCACAGATTATGAACACTGAAGCTTTCTTT. Translated, it gives CASRSQIMNTEAFF.

J is TRBJ1-4 and V is TRBV4-3; D possibly corresponds to TRBD1 (5 bases). The germline V and J ends were trimmed by 1 base and 7 bases, with 16 bases remaining between them. The CDR3 sequence is 16 residues long. Germline V lookup: CDR1 LGHNA, CDR2 YSLEER. CDR3 amino acids: CASSQAEGRRGEKLFF. CDR3 DNA sequence: TGCGCCAGCAGCCAAGCCGAAGGGCGGAGGGGTGAAAAACTGTTTTTT.

This clone was counted between two and nine times. The rearrangement uses TRBV5-4 and TRBJ2-2, with 8 bases lining up with TRBD1. Germline CDR1 SGHNT, CDR2 YYREEE (reference sequence). The trim removed 4 bases at V and 1 base at J, leaving 3 bases unmatched. This CDR3 has 15 residues. The DNA for the CDR3 is TGTGCCAGCAGCCCCGGGACAGGGAACACCGGGGAGCTGTTTTTT. Translated: CASSPGTGNTGELFF.

V gene TRBV3-1 (or the pseudogene TRBV3-2) combines with J gene TRBJ2-3; tentatively, D is TRBD1 (5 bases). The CDR3 sequence is 14 residues long. V lost 1 base and J 8 bases, leaving 13 bases between the germline ends. Germline V lookup: CDR1 LGHDT, CDR2 YNNKEL (reference sequence). The CDR3 bases are TGTGCCAGCAGCCAAGTGGGGCAGGGCGGTACGCAGTATTTT. It encodes CASSQVGQGGTQYF.

A few counts support this clone. The chain is built from TRBV28 and TRBJ1-4; 7 nucleotides match TRBD1. The V gene end was trimmed by 6 bases and the J gene end by 0 bases; junction bases not matched to a gene: 10. CDR3 length equals 17 residues. Looked up from germline, CDR1 is MDHEN and CDR2 is SYDVKM. CDR3 protein: CASSPPLGQATNEKLFF. DNA for the CDR3: TGTGCCAGCAGCCCACCTCTTGGACAGGCAACTAATGAAAAACTGTTTTTT.

The chain combines TRBV4-1 with TRBJ2-7, with 10 bases aligning to TRBD1. The CDR3 sequence is 15 residues long. CDR1 and CDR2 (germline): MGHRA, YSYEKL. The J segment lost 3 bases and the V segment lost 2 bases, leaving 4 bases of the junction unmatched. CDR3: CASSQSGTGVYEQYF. The CDR3 region has the DNA TGCGCCAGCAGCCAATCCGGGACAGGGGTCTACGAGCAGTACTTC.

The chain is built from TRBV12-3 or TRBV12-4 and TRBJ1-1; D is ambiguous. V gave up 3 bases and J gave up 6 bases, with 11 bases separating them. The CDR3 runs 13 residues. CDR3: CASSLVERSEAFF. Here the CDR3 DNA reads TGTGCCAGCAGTTTGGTTGAGAGATCTGAAGCTTTCTTT.

The rearrangement uses TRBV19 and TRBJ2-5; D unresolved. CDR1 is LNHDA, CDR2 SQIVND, per germline (reference sequence). The CDR3 has 16 residues. Trimming shortened V by 7 bases and J by 1 base, and 19 bases separated the two germline ends. DNA of the CDR3: TGTGCCAGTACCTCCCACCCCTCGAAACTCCAAGAGACCCAGTACTTC. Its protein is CASTSHPSKLQETQYF. Together with reference TRBV19 and TRBJ2-5, the CDR3 gives the full variable domain: DGGITQSPKYLFRKEGQNVTLSCEQNLNHDAMYWYRQDPGQGLRLIYYSQIVNDFQKGDIAEGYSVSREKKESFPLTVTSAQKNPTAFYLCASTSHPSKLQETQYFGPGTRLLVL.

The rearrangement links TRBV28 to TRBJ1-5; D remains ambiguous. V gave up 4 bases and J gave up 1 base, with 11 bases separating them. In germline, CDR1 is MDHEN, CDR2 SYDVKM. The CDR3 contains 15 residues. DNA of the CDR3: TGTGCCAGCAGTTCCCGGACGGGGAGCAATCAGCCCCAGCATTTT. It specifies CASSSRTGSNQPQHF.

This chain links TRBV11-2 with TRBJ2-1, with 11 bases aligning to TRBD2. CDR1 SGHAT and CDR2 FQNNGV come from the germline V gene. V lost 0 bases, J lost 8 bases, and 9 bases stayed unmatched. The CDR3 totals 17 residues. CDR3 amino acids: CASSLDRSSSGRHEQFF. The CDR3 DNA follows: TGTGCCAGCAGCTTAGATAGGTCGTCTAGCGGGAGGCATGAGCAGTTCTTC.

The chain uses TRBV7-2 and TRBJ2-1; 9 positions match TRBD2. The CDR3 has 17 amino acids. After removal of 1 base from V and 7 bases from J, the junction contained 11 bases not matched to a gene. Germline lookup yields CDR1 SGHTA and CDR2 FQGNSA. The CDR3 sequence is CASSLGGGGARWNEQFF. The CDR3, as DNA: TGTGCCAGCAGCTTAGGTGGCGGGGGGGCCAGGTGGAATGAGCAGTTCTTC.

The J gene is TRBJ2-1, the V gene TRBV5-6; 7 nucleotides match TRBD1. The germline V gene has CDR1 SGHDT and CDR2 YYEEEE. This CDR3 has 12 amino acids. J lost 10 bases, V lost 7 bases, and 8 bases had no gene match. The CDR3: CASGRQGWEQFF. The CDR3 nucleotides read TGTGCCAGCGGAAGACAGGGTTGGGAGCAGTTCTTC.